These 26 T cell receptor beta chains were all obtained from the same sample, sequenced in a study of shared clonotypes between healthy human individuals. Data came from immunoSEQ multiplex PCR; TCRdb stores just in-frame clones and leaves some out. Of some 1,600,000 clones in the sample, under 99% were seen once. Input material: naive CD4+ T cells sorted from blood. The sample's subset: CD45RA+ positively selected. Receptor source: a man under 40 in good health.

This chain's CDR3 is CASSPSTRQPYEQYF. CDR3 sequence (DNA): TGTGCCAGCAGCCCTTCGACTAGGCAACCTTACGAGCAGTACTTC. V is TRBV5-4 and J is TRBJ2-7, with a weak D call TRBD2 (6 bases). CDR1 is SGHNT, CDR2 YYREEE, per germline (reference sequence). This CDR3 region has 15 residues. V lost 4 bases to trimming and J lost 4 bases, with 18 bases between them.

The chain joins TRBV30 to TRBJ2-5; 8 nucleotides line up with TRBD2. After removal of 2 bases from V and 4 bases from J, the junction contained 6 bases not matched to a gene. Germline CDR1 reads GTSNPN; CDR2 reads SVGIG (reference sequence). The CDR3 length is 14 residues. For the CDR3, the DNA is TGTGCCTGGAGTCTGCTAGCGGGCACAGAGACCCAGTACTTC. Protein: CAWSLLAGTETQYF.

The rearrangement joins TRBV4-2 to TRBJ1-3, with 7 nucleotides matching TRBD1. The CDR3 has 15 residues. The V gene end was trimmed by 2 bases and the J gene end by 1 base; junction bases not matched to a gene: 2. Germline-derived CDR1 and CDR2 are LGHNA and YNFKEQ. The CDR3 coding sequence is TGTGCCAGCAGCCAACCGACAGGGTCTGGAAACACCATATATTTT. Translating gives CASSQPTGSGNTIYF.

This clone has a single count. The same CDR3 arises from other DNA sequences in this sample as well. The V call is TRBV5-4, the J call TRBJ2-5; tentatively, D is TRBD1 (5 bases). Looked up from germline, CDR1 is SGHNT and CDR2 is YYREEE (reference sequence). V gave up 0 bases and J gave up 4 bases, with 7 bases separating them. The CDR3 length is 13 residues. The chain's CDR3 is CASSLGQGETQYF. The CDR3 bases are TGTGCCAGCAGCTTGGGCCAGGGAGAGACCCAGTACTTC.

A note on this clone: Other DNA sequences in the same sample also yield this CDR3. CDR3 residues: CASSSTSGSDEQYF. CDR3 nucleotides: TGCGCCAGCAGCTCGACTAGCGGGAGCGACGAGCAGTACTTC. The genes are TRBV5-1 and TRBJ2-7; TRBD2 matches at 12 bases. With 3 bases clipped from V and 5 bases from J, the junction kept 3 bases outside the gene matches. Germline assignment: CDR1 SGHRS and CDR2 YFSETQ. The CDR3 runs 14 residues.

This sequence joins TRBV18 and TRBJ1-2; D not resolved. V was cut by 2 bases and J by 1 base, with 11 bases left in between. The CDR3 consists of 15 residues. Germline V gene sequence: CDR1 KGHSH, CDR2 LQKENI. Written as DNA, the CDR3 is TGTGCCAGCTCACCAGTTCCGGGAATTAACTATGGCTACACCTTC. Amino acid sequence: CASSPVPGINYGYTF.

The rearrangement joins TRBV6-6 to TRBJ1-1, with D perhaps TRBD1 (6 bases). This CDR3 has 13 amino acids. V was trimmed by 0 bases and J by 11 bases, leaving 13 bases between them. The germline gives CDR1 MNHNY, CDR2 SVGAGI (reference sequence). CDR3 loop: CASSYSESGVAFF. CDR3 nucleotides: TGTGCCAGCAGTTACTCGGAGTCAGGGGTGGCTTTCTTT.

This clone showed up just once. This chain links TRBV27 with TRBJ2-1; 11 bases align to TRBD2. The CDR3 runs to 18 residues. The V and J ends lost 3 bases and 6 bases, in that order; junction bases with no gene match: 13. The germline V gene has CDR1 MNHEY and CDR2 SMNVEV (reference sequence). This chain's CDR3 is CASSFHLAGGAVSNEQFF. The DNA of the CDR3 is TGTGCCAGCAGTTTCCACCTAGCGGGAGGAGCAGTTTCCAATGAGCAGTTCTTC.

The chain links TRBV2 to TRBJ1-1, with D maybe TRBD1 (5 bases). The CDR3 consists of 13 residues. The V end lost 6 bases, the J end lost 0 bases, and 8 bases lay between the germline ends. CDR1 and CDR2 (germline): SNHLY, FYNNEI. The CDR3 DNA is TGTGCCAGCAGGGGACCGGTGAACACTGAAGCTTTCTTT. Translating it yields CASRGPVNTEAFF.

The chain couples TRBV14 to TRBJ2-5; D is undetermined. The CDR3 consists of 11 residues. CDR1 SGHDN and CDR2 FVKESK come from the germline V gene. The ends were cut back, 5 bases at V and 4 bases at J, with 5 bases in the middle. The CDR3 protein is CASSASETQYF. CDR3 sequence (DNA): TGTGCCAGCAGCGCATCAGAGACCCAGTACTTC.

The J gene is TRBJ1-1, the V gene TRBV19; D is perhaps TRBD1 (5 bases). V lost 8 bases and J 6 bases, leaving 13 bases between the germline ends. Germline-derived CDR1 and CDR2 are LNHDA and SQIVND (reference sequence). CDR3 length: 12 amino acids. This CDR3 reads CASDRGTSEAFF. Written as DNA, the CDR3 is TGTGCCAGTGACCGGGGCACCTCTGAAGCTTTCTTT.

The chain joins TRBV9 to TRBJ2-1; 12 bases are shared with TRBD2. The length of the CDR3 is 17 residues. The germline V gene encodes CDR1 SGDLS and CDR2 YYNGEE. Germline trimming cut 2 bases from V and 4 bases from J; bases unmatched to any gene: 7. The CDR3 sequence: CASSVDLAGGQYNEQFF. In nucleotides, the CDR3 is TGTGCCAGCAGCGTGGATCTAGCGGGAGGGCAATACAATGAGCAGTTCTTC.

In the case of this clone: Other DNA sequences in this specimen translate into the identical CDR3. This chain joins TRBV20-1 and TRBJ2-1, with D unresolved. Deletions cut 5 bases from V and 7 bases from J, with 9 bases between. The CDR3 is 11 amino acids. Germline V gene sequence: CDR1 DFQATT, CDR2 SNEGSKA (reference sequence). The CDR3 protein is CSAPYYNEQFF. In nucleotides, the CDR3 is TGCAGTGCTCCTTATTATAATGAGCAGTTCTTC.

For the CDR3, the DNA is TGTGCCAGCAGTTTATCAAGACGGGGGGATACGCAGTATTTT. Its translation: CASSLSRRGDTQYF. The rearrangement uses TRBV27 and TRBJ2-3; maybe TRBD2 (6 bases). V was pared by 0 bases and J by 6 bases, with 10 bases between. Germline V gene lookup returns CDR1 MNHEY and CDR2 SMNVEV (reference sequence). This CDR3 has 14 amino acids.

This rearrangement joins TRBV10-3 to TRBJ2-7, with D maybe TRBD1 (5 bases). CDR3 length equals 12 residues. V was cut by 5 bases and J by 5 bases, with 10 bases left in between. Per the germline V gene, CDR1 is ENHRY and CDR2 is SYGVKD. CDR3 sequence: CAISQGGNEQYF. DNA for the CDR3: TGTGCCATCAGTCAGGGTGGCAACGAGCAGTACTTC.

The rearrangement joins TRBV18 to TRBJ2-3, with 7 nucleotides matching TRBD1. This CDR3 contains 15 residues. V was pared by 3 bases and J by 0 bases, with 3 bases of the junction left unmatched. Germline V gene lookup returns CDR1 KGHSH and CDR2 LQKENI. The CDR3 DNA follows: TGTGCCAGCTCACCCCGGGGACAGAGCACAGATACGCAGTATTTT. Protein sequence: CASSPRGQSTDTQYF.

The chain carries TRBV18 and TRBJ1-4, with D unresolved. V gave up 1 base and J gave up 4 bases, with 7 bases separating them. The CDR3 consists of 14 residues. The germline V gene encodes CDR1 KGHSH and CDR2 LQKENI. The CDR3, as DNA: TGTGCCAGCTCACCACAGCAGGTTAATGAAAAACTGTTTTTT. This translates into CASSPQQVNEKLFF.

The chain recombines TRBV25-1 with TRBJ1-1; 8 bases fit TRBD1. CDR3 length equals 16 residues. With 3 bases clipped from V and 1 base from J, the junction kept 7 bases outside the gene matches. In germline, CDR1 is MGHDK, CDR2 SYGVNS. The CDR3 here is CASSDVTGGWNTEAFF. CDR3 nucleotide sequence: TGTGCCAGCAGTGATGTTACAGGGGGGTGGAACACTGAAGCTTTCTTT.

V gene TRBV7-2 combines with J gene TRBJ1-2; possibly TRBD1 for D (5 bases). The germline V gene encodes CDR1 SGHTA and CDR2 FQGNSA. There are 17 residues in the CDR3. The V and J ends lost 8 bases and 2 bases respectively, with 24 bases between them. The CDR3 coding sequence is TGTGCCAGCTCTACTGGGCCGGCAGGGTCCTCAAACTATGGCTACACCTTC. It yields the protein CASSTGPAGSSNYGYTF.

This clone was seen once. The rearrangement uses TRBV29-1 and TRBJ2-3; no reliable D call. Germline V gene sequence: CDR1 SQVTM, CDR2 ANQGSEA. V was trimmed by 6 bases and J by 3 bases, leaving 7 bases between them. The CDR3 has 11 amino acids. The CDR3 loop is CSVWITDTQYF. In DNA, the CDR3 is TGCAGCGTGTGGATTACAGATACGCAGTATTTT.

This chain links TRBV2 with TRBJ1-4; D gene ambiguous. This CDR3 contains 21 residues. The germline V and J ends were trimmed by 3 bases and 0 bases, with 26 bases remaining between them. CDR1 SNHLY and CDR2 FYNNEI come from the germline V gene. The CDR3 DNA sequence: TGTGCCAGCAGTGATTTTGACATAGTAACCCAAGCGGACTCAACTAATGAAAAACTGTTTTTT. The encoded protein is CASSDFDIVTQADSTNEKLFF.

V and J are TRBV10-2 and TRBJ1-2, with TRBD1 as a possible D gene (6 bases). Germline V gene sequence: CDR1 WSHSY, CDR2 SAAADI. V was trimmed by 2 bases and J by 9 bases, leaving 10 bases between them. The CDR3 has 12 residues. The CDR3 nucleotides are TGCGCCAGCAGTGAGCCCAGGGGCAGCTACACCTTC. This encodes CASSEPRGSYTF.

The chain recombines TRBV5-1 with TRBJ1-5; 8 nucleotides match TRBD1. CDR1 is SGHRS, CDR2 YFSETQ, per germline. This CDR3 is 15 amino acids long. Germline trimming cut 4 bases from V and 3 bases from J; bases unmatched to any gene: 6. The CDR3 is CASSPGQGTNQPQHF. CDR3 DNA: TGCGCCAGCAGCCCAGGACAGGGTACCAATCAGCCCCAGCATTTT.

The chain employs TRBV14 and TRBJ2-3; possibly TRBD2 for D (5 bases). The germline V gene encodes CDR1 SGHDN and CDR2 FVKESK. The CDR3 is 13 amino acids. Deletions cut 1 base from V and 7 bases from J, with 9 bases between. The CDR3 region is CASSQGGAYTQYF. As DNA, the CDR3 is TGTGCCAGCAGCCAAGGGGGAGCGTATACGCAGTATTTT.

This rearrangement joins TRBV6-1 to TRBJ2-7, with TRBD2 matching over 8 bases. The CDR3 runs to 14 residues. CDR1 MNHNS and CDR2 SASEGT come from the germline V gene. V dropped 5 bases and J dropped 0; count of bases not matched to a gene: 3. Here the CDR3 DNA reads TGTGCCAGCAGTTATAGCGGGACCTCCTACGAGCAGTACTTC. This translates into CASSYSGTSYEQYF.

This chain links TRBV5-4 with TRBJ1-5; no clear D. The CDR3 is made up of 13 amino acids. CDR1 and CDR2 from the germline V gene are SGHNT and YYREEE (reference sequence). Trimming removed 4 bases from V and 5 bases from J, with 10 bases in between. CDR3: CASSRGTDQPQHF. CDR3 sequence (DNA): TGTGCCAGCAGCCGCGGTACCGATCAGCCCCAGCATTTT.